Following are 4 T cell receptor beta chains from one sample sequenced in a study of neurological immune-mediated disorders. Specified time point: longitudinal time-point 3. In TCRdb, the 5' RACE reads were re-called with MiXCR into one record per CDR3 protein. In the table there are about 53,000 distinct CDR3 sequences, 7.5% to 9.5% of which are singletons. The sequenced sample was PBMCs. These receptors came from a woman in her 40s in good health.

The sample holds many counts of this clonotype. The chain recombines TRBV11-2 with TRBJ2-2; D uncertain. The CDR3 runs to 14 residues. Trimming removed 5 bases at V and 6 bases at J, with 13 bases between. Germline-derived CDR1 and CDR2 are SGHAT and FQNNGV. The CDR3 nucleotides read TGTGCCAGCAGCACACCTCCGAAGTCCGGGGAGCTGTTTTTT. Encoded protein: CASSTPPKSGELFF.

This clonotype was seen repeatedly, ten times or more. The chain has TRBV6-5 and TRBJ1-2; 8 nucleotides align to TRBD1. The CDR3 length is 17 residues. In germline, CDR1 is MNHEY, CDR2 SVGAGI. V dropped 5 bases and J dropped 7; count of bases not matched to a gene: 18. CDR3 sequence: CASSLLQGVDTASGYTF. CDR3 sequence (DNA): TGTGCCAGCAGTCTTCTACAGGGGGTCGACACGGCGAGTGGCTACACCTTC.

This clonotype showed up many times. The chain has TRBV7-2 and TRBJ1-5; the D gene is possibly TRBD1 (6 bases). Trimming left V 2 bases short and J 7 bases short, with 9 bases between. The germline gives CDR1 SGHTA, CDR2 FQGNSA. The CDR3 sequence is 13 residues long. The CDR3 coding sequence is TGTGCCAGCAGCTTACAGGGGAGGCAGCCCCAGCATTTT. Its protein product is CASSLQGRQPQHF.

As regards this clonotype: With a much larger clone just one base away, this may be a read error. V gene TRBV7-2 combines with J gene TRBJ2-7; 10 bases are shared with TRBD2. V shed 6 bases and J 6 bases; nucleotides not matched to a gene: 11. Germline values: CDR1 SGHTA, CDR2 FQGNSA. CDR3 size: 15 residues. CDR3 bases: TGTGCCAGCAGGCCCCGGGGGCTAGCGGGAGTCGAGCAGTACTTC. As protein: CASRPRGLAGVEQYF.